This paragraph reports one TCR beta chain. Time point meaning: pre-sensitization, week 0. Treatment: therapeutic diphenylcyclopropenone sensitization with weekly scalp DPC. TCRdb re-analysed the RACE reads in MiXCR, keeping a single row per CDR3 protein. Of 40,000 or so distinct CDR3 sequences listed, roughly a tenth are singletons. The sample originates from a study of human T cells and chemical hapten exposure. The receptor was isolated from a man between 25 and 39 years old with alopecia areata. Some clones in this sample may be carry-over from other donors' samples. The material sequenced was whole blood, taken in connection with sensitization to the hapten diphenylcyclopropenone (DPC).

CDR3 coding DNA: TGCGCCAGCAGCCGGACGGCGGGTGGCTACACCTTC. Translation gives CASSRTAGGYTF. The V and J genes are TRBV5-1 and TRBJ1-2; D remains unclear. From germline, CDR1 is SGHRS and CDR2 YFSETQ. The length of the CDR3 is 12 residues. Trimming removed 4 bases at V and 7 bases at J, with 11 bases between.